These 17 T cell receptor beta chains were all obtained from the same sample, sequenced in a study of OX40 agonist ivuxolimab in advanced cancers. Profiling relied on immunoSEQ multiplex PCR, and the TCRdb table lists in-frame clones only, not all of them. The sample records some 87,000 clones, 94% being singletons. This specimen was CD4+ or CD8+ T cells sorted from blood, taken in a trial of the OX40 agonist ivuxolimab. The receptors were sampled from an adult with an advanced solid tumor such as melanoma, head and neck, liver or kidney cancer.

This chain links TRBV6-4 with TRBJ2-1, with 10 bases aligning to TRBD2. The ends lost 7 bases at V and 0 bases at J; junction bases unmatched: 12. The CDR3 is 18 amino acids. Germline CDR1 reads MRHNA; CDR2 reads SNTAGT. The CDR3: CASIRGGSGRSSYNEQFF. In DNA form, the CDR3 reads TGTGCCAGCATTCGGGGCGGTAGCGGGAGGAGCTCCTACAATGAGCAGTTCTTC.

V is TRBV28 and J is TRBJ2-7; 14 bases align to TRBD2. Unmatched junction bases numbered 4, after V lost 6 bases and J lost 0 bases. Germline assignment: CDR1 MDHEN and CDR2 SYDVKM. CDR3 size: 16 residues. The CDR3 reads CASSGLAGGSSYEQYF. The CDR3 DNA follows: TGTGCCAGCAGCGGACTAGCGGGAGGTAGCTCCTACGAGCAGTACTTC.

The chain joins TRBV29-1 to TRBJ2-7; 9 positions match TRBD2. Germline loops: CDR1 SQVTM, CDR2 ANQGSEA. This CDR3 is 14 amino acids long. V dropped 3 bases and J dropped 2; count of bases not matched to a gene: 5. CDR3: CSVEVLAGTYEQYF. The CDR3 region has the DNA TGCAGCGTTGAGGTTCTAGCGGGAACCTACGAGCAGTACTTC.

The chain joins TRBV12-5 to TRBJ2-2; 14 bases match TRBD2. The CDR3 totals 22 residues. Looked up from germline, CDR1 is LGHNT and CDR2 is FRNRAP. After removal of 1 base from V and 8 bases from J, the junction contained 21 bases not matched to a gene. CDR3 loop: CASGLAPQGASGLAGAWGELFF. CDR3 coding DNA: TGTGCTAGTGGTTTGGCCCCCCAGGGGGCCTCGGGACTAGCGGGAGCTTGGGGGGAGCTGTTTTTT.

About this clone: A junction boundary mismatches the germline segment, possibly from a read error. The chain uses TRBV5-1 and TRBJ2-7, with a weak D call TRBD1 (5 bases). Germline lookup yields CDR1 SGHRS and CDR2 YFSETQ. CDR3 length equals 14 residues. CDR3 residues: CASSFAQGSDEQYF. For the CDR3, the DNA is TGCGCCAGCAGCTTTGCCCAGGGCTCCGACGAGCAGTACTTC.

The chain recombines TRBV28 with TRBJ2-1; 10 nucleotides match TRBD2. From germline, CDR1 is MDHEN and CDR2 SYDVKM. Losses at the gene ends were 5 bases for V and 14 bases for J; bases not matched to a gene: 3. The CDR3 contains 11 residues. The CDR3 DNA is TGTGCCAGCAGTGAGGGACTAGCGAAGTTCTTC. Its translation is CASSEGLAKFF. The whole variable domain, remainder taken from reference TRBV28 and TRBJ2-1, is DVKVTQSSRYLVKRTGEKVFLECVQDMDHENMFWYRQDPGLGLRLIYFSYDVKMKEKGDIPEGYSVSREKKERFSLILESASTNQTSMYLCASSEGLAKFFGPGTRLTVL.

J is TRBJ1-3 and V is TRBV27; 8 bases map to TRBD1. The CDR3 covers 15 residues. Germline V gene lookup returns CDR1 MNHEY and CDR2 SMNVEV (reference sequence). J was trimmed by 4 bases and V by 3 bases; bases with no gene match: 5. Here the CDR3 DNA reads TGTGCCAGCAGTTTGAAACAGGGGGAAGGAAACACCATATATTTT. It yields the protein CASSLKQGEGNTIYF.

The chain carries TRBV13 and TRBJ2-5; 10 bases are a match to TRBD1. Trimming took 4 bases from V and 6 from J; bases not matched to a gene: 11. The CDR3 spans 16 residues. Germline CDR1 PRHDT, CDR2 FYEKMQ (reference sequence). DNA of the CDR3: TGTGCCAGCAGCTCGCCACTTAGACAGGGGGCAAAGACCCAGTACTTC. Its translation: CASSSPLRQGAKTQYF.

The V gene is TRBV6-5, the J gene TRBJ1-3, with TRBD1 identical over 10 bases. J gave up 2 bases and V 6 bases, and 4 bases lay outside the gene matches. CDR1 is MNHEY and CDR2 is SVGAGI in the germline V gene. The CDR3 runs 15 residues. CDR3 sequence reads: CASRPGTGAGNTIYF. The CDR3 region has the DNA TGTGCCAGCAGGCCTGGGACAGGGGCTGGAAACACCATATATTTT.

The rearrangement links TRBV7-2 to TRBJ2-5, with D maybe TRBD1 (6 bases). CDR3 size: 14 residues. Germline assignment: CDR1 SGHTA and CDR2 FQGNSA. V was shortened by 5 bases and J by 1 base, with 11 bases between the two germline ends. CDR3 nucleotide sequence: TGTGCCAGCAGCCTCAGGGGCCCCCAAGAGACCCAGTACTTC. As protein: CASSLRGPQETQYF. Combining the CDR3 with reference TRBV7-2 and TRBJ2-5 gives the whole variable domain GAGVSQSPSNKVTEKGKDVELRCDPISGHTALYWYRQSLGQGLEFLIYFQGNSAPDKSGLPSDRFSAERTGGSVSTLTIQRTQQEDSAVYLCASSLRGPQETQYFGPGTRLLVL.

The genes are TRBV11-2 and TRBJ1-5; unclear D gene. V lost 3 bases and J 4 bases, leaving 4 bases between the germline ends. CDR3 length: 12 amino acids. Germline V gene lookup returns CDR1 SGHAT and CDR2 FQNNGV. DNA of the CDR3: TGTGCCAGCAGCTTGGGGAATCAGCCCCAGCATTTT. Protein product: CASSLGNQPQHF.

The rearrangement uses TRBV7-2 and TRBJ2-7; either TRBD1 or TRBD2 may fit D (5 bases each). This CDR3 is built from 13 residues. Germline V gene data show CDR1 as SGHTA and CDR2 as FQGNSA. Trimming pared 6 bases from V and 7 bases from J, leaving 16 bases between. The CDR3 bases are TGTGCCAGCAGACAAAGGGGAGCGTGGGAGCAGTACTTC. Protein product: CASRQRGAWEQYF.

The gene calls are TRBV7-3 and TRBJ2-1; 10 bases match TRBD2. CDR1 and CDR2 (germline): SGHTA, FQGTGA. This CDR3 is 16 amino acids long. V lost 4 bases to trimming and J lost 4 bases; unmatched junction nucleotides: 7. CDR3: CASSSRAGGLYNEQFF. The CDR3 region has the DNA TGTGCCAGCAGCTCCCGAGCGGGAGGGTTATACAATGAGCAGTTCTTC.

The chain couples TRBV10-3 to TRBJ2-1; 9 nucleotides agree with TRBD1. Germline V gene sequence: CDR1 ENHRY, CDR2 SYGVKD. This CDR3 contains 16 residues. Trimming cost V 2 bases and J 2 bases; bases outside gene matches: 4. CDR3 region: CAISEITGGPYNEQFF. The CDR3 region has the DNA TGTGCCATCAGTGAGATAACAGGGGGCCCCTACAATGAGCAGTTCTTC.

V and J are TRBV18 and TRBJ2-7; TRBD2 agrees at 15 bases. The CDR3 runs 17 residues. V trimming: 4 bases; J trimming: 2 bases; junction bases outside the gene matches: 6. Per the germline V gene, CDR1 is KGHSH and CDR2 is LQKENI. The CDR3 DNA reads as TGTGCCAGCTCACACGGGACTAGCGGGAGGAGACCCTACGAGCAGTACTTC. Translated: CASSHGTSGRRPYEQYF.

In DNA form, the CDR3 reads TGTGCCAGCAGTATACAGGGCTATGAGCAGTTCTTC. It specifies CASSIQGYEQFF. This chain joins TRBV28 and TRBJ2-1; D is perhaps TRBD1 (6 bases). Between the trimmed V and J ends, which lost 5 bases and 8 bases, there was a span of 10 bases. Germline lookup yields CDR1 MDHEN and CDR2 SYDVKM. The CDR3 runs 12 residues.

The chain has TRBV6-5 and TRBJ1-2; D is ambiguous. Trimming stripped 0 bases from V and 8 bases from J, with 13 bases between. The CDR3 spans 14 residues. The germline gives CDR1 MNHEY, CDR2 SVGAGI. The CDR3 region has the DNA TGTGCCAGCAGTTACTCGATGGCTCATAGGGGCTACACCTTC. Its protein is CASSYSMAHRGYTF.